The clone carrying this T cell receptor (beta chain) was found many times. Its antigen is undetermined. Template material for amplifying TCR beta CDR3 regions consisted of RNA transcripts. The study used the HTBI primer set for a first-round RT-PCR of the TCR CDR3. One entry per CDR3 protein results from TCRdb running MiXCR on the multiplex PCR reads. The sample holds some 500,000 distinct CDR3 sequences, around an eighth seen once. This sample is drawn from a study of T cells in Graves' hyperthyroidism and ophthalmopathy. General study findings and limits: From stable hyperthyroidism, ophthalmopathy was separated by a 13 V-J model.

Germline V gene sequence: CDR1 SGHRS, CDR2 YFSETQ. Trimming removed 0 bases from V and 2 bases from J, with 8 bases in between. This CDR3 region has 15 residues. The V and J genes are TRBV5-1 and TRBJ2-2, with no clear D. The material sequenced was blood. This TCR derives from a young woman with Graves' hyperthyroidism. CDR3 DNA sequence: TGCGCCAGCAGCTTGGGCTCGGTTAACACCGGGGAGCTGTTTTTT. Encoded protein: CASSLGSVNTGELFF.